The source of this T cell receptor (beta chain) is a study of OX40 agonist ivuxolimab in advanced cancers. Describing the broader study: Ivuxolimab was a fully human IgG2 agonistic monoclonal antibody targeting the costimulatory receptor OX40 (CD134). Among the 52 dose-escalation patients, about 20 had hepatocellular carcinoma, 15 or so melanoma, 9 renal cell carcinoma and 9 head and neck cancer. The paper covers the monotherapy dose-escalation part of the phase I ivuxolimab trial, which included N ≈ 57 patients. Peripheral TCRbeta sequencing was intended to test whether TCR sequence diversity was altered and clonal T-cell expansion was caused by ivuxolimab. In the dose-escalation cohort, roughly 82% of patients were male, and the mean age was around 65 years with a range of roughly 23 to 79. Intravenous ivuxolimab was administered to patients every 2 weeks at six dose levels: 0.01, 0.1, 0.3, 1.5, 3 and 10 mg/kg. Patients were allowed to have had prior anti-PD-1, anti-PD-L1 or anti-CTLA-4 therapy, and roughly 40% of the dose-escalation patients had been treated with checkpoint inhibitors. Partial responses occurred in three dose-escalation patients, of whom one had hepatocellular carcinoma and two had cutaneous melanoma. General findings and caveats noted by the study authors: Low levels of normalized T-cell clonal expansion were also shown by some nonresponding patients. Antigen specificity was not determined for the clonally expanded peripheral T cells. At doses of 0.1 to 3.0 mg/kg, clonal expansion of both CD4+ and CD8+ blood T cells was observed from baseline to week 6. In partial responders in the 0.1-3.0 mg/kg groups, normalized peripheral clonal expansion was found to be among the lowest, especially among CD8+ T cells. After ivuxolimab, CD8+ T cells had more expanded clones than CD4+ T cells on average.

A remark on this clone: This receptor's antigen is unknown. Nothing much larger sits one base from this clone, and base qualities are not available.

CDR1 and CDR2 are drawn from the germline V gene: SGHRS, YFSETQ. Trimming costs V 0 bases and J 3 bases, and their ends lie 7 bases apart. From cysteine to phenylalanine, the CDR3 is 14 amino acids long. This entry keeps only the CDR3 DNA: 42 bases, framed from base 1. To sequence the TCRbeta CDR3 region, genomic DNA was isolated from the sorted cells. The immunoSEQ Assay was used for sequencing of TCRbeta CDR3 regions. Imported from immuneACCESS, the table was reduced by TCRdb to in-frame sequences with V and J called. These copies leave out some clones; in studies compared against another copy, an unresolved V gene accounts for under half, and the cause of the remainder is not known. The sample table shows around 63,000 clones, and roughly 90% are seen once. The ten largest clones represent 1% to 1.5% of the sample. The trial excluded patients who had a history of autoimmune disease or were on systemic immunosuppression. Peripheral blood for TCR sequencing was collected from all dose cohorts at baseline, on cycle 4 day 1, and on cycle 7 day 1. The samples were taken from a phase I, first-in-human, multicenter, open-label dose-escalation trial of ivuxolimab. Adults with locally advanced or metastatic head and neck squamous cell, hepatocellular, melanoma or renal cell carcinoma were enrolled in the trial. Before TCR sequencing, CD4+ and CD8+ T cells were separately sorted from peripheral blood.

This clonotype originated in an adult with an advanced solid tumor such as melanoma, head and neck, liver or kidney cancer. The V and J genes are TRBV5-1 and TRBJ1-3; confidence is insufficient to name the D gene. The specimen comprised CD4+ or CD8+ T cells sorted from blood, sampled in a trial of the OX40 agonist ivuxolimab. The CDR3 protein is CASSLGGDGNTIYF. The DNA sequence reads TGCGCCAGCAGCTTGGGCGGGGATGGAAACACCATATATTTT.